The TCR beta chain under discussion was sequenced for a study of early T cells in non-severe SARS-CoV-2 infection (dated by TCRdb to the early 2020s). Concerning the study at large: TCR sequencing used bulk RNA from unsorted whole blood, so alpha and beta chains could not be paired. Results and caveats for the whole study, not just this receptor: VDJdb matching was skewed toward anti-spike CD8 responses, so virus-specific expansions were likely underestimated and private and CD4 specificities were missed.

This clonotype was seen many times. What antigen it recognizes has not been identified. The sample holds no much larger clone one base away, and base qualities are not on file. V is trimmed back by 2 bases and J by 8 bases, and the junction contains 4 bases that no gene match accounts for. From the cysteine up to the phenylalanine, the CDR3 has a length of 14 residues. The CDR3 DNA has 42 bases and is translated from base 1. As encoded in the germline V gene, CDR1 is MNHEY while CDR2 is SVGAGI. The method behind the library was 5' RACE. Sequencing used a NextSeq 500. To correct for sequencing error and PCR bias, the TCR library protocol tagged individual cDNA molecules with unique molecular identifiers. Both TCR alpha and beta chains were sequenced, and tight co-correlation was observed between alpha and beta sequence abundances in each sample. Processing in the source paper ran as follows. V gene, J gene and CDR3 annotation of TCR sequences was performed with Decombinator V4. TCRs were defined as expanded if a significant change between any two time points was detected under a Poisson model with p below 0.0001. TCR abundances were normalised to the total number of TCRs sequenced per sample and were expressed as counts per million. MAIT TCRs were defined by TRAV1-2 paired with TRAJ12, TRAJ20 or TRAJ33, and iNKT TCRs by TRAV10 paired with TRAJ18. VDJdb, accessed 1 November 2021, was searched for CMV, EBV and SARS-CoV-2 annotated TCRs, with TCRs annotated for multiple antigens excluded. Using fastp at Q25 and MiXCR, TCRdb reprocessed the public reads and kept productive beta chains. All rows with the same CDR3 protein become a single entry with the most common DNA and genes. These V and J calls are TCRdb output, not the study's own analysis. This sample has 29,000 or so distinct CDR3 sequences in its table, and less than 10% of those were observed once. The top ten hold approximately 14% of the sample.

A case-control design nested within a healthcare worker cohort in London, UK, was used, with weekly nasopharyngeal swab PCR tests and blood sampling performed. Between 23 and 31 March 2020, the week of the UK lockdown, healthcare workers were enrolled and then followed up weekly for as long as 16 weeks. Sequences were obtained from whole blood. This TCR derives from an adult who was a healthcare worker with PCR-confirmed SARS-CoV-2 infection or an uninfected control (not recorded which). The chain couples TRBV6-5 to TRBJ2-2, and 8 junction bases match TRBD2. This receptor has the CDR3 CASSYRGGQGELFF. The nucleotide sequence reads as follows: TGTGCCAGCAGTTACCGGGGGGGCCAAGGGGAGCTGTTTTTT.